This T cell receptor (beta chain) was found in a study of neurological immune-mediated disorders. Noted time point: longitudinal time-point 3. This clonotype was recorded at least ten times. This CDR3 contains 14 residues. J lost 0 bases, V lost 6 bases, and 5 bases had no gene match. CDR1 DFQATT and CDR2 SNEGSKA come from the germline V gene (reference sequence). MiXCR, applied by TCRdb to the 5' RACE reads, yields one record per CDR3 protein. The sample contains roughly 50,000 distinct CDR3 sequences, roughly an eighth of which appear only once. The sequence was collected from a male donor with HTLV-1-associated myelopathy (HAM/TSP). The chain carries TRBV20-1 and TRBJ2-3; 8 bases are shared with TRBD1. Material for sequencing was PBMCs. The CDR3 nucleotides read TGCAGTGCCAAGGACAGGGCCAGCACAGATACGCAGTATTTT. Its protein product is CSAKDRASTDTQYF.